These 12 T cell receptor beta chains were sequenced from one sample in a study of CD8 T cells in ankylosing spondylitis. Study-wide findings and caveats: Ankylosing spondylitis blood appeared to carry a characteristic TCR beta motif of roughly 8 highly homologous variants.

TCRdb ran MiXCR on the 5' RACE reads and lists one entry per CDR3 protein. The sample includes under 850,000 distinct CDR3 sequences, under 20% of them seen just once. Their recognized antigens are unknown. The sample was blood, either unsorted or a sorted T cell fraction (not recorded which). The receptors shown here come from a male donor with ankylosing spondylitis.

The table lists this clonotype with a few counts. The gene calls are TRBV12-3 or TRBV12-4 and TRBJ2-5; 10 bases map to TRBD2. The V segment lost 6 bases and the J segment 5 bases; nucleotides outside the gene matches: 9. The CDR3 runs to 15 residues. CDR3 in DNA: TGTGCCAGCAGACCAACTAGCGGGATTTTTGAGACCCAGTACTTC. Translated: CASRPTSGIFETQYF.

This clonotype has a handful of counts. This chain joins TRBV15 and TRBJ2-5, with 9 bases fitting TRBD1. The length of the CDR3 is 13 residues. Germline assignment: CDR1 LNHNV and CDR2 YYDKDF (reference sequence). V was clipped by 8 bases and J by 4 bases; unmatched bases: 5. The DNA of the CDR3 is TGTGCCACCTCCGGGACAGGGATAGAGACCCAGTACTTC. Translating it yields CATSGTGIETQYF.

This clonotype came up a few times. The chain links TRBV5-1 to TRBJ1-1; tentatively, D is TRBD1 (6 bases). Trimming removed 4 bases from V and 0 bases from J, with 13 bases in between. The CDR3 consists of 15 residues. CDR1 and CDR2 (germline): SGHRS, YFSETQ. The CDR3 DNA follows: TGCGCCAGCAGCCCGTCGGGGGACATGAACACTGAAGCTTTCTTT. Amino acid sequence: CASSPSGDMNTEAFF.

The chain uses TRBV12-3 or TRBV12-4 and TRBJ1-5; 7 bases align to TRBD1. The CDR3 consists of 15 residues. V lost 8 bases and J lost 2; bases outside the gene matches: 9. The CDR3, as DNA: TGTGCCAGCGCCCCGTTTACAGGGGGCAATCAGCCCCAGCATTTT. It yields the protein CASAPFTGGNQPQHF.

In its sample, this clonotype was seen a few times. The V call is TRBV30, the J call TRBJ2-1; weak D call: TRBD2 (5 bases). Germline assignment: CDR1 GTSNPN and CDR2 SVGIG (reference sequence). The germline V and J ends were trimmed by 4 bases and 9 bases, with 16 bases remaining between them. The length of the CDR3 is 13 residues. The CDR3 loop is CAWNPTWGAEQFF. The CDR3 region has the DNA TGTGCCTGGAACCCTACATGGGGAGCTGAGCAGTTCTTC. Based on the CDR3 plus reference TRBV30 and TRBJ2-1, the full variable domain is SQTIHQWPATLVQPVGSPLSLECTVEGTSNPNLYWYRQAAGRGLQLLFYSVGIGQISSEVPQNLSASRPQDRQFILSSKKLLLSDSGFYLCAWNPTWGAEQFFGPGTRLTVL.

This clonotype was seen a few times. This chain connects TRBV29-1 to TRBJ1-1; possible D gene TRBD1, 5 bases. Germline V gene lookup returns CDR1 SQVTM and CDR2 ANQGSEA. Trimming removed 3 bases from V and 10 bases from J, with 9 bases in between. The CDR3 covers 10 residues. This CDR3 reads CSVDQGRAFF. The CDR3 bases are TGCAGCGTTGACCAGGGCAGAGCTTTCTTT.

This clonotype was observed a few times. The chain links TRBV7-9 to TRBJ2-7; D possibly corresponds to TRBD1 (5 bases). V shed 3 bases and J shed 5 bases, with 17 bases lying between them. This CDR3 is 15 amino acids long. CDR1 is SEHNR, CDR2 FQNEAQ, per germline (reference sequence). The CDR3 DNA reads as TGTGCCAGCAGCTTTGGGTCTTCGACAGTCGACGAGCAGTACTTC. Its translation: CASSFGSSTVDEQYF.

The chain couples TRBV9 to TRBJ1-1; D ambiguous. The V end was cut by 0 bases, the J end by 1 base, with 7 bases between. Germline V lookup: CDR1 SGDLS, CDR2 YYNGEE. The CDR3 is 14 residues long. This CDR3 is CASSVDDRNTEAFF. CDR3 bases: TGTGCCAGCAGCGTAGATGACCGGAACACTGAAGCTTTCTTT.

The table lists this clonotype with a few counts. V gene TRBV12-3 or TRBV12-4 combines with J gene TRBJ2-3, with D perhaps matching TRBD1 (6 bases). This CDR3 has 14 residues. Trimming left V 2 bases short and J 4 bases short, with 10 bases between. The DNA for the CDR3 is TGTGCCAGCAGTTTAACGGCAGGGGCAGATACGCAGTATTTT. This translates into CASSLTAGADTQYF.

The CDR3 DNA follows: TGTGCCAGCAAACGGGGGGGTAAAGACCAAGAGACCCAGTACTTC. This gives the protein CASKRGGKDQETQYF. The rearrangement links TRBV28 to TRBJ2-5, with 8 bases aligning to TRBD2. The CDR3 is made up of 15 amino acids. CDR1 and CDR2 (germline): MDHEN, SYDVKM. Unmatched junction bases numbered 7, after V lost 7 bases and J lost 0 bases. Supplemented by reference TRBV28 and TRBJ2-5, the full variable domain reads DVKVTQSSRYLVKRTGEKVFLECVQDMDHENMFWYRQDPGLGLRLIYFSYDVKMKEKGDIPEGYSVSREKKERFSLILESASTNQTSMYLCASKRGGKDQETQYFGPGTRLLVL.

The J gene is TRBJ2-4, the V gene TRBV28, with TRBD2 matching 10 bases. V trimming: 6 bases; J trimming: 2 bases; junction bases outside the gene matches: 4. Germline CDR1 reads MDHEN; CDR2 reads SYDVKM. The CDR3 is 15 residues long. The CDR3 spells CASSPSGGSKNIQYF. CDR3 coding DNA: TGTGCCAGCAGCCCTAGCGGGGGATCCAAAAACATTCAGTACTTC. Looking up the rest from reference TRBV28 and TRBJ2-4 gives the full variable domain: DVKVTQSSRYLVKRTGEKVFLECVQDMDHENMFWYRQDPGLGLRLIYFSYDVKMKEKGDIPEGYSVSREKKERFSLILESASTNQTSMYLCASSPSGGSKNIQYFGAGTRLSVL.

This chain uses TRBV5-1 with TRBJ2-5; the match to TRBD1 covers 10 bases. Looked up from germline, CDR1 is SGHRS and CDR2 is YFSETQ. V was pared by 3 bases and J by 1 base, with 3 bases of the junction left unmatched. The CDR3 runs to 15 residues. The CDR3 sequence is CASSWTGGFQETQYF. The CDR3 DNA reads TGCGCCAGCAGCTGGACAGGGGGTTTCCAAGAGACCCAGTACTTC.